A single sample is the source of the 13 T cell receptor beta chains below, sequenced in a study of blood T cell repertoires in COVID-19. Sequenced by immunoSEQ multiplex PCR; TCRdb stores in-frame clones only, minus some. The table lists about half a million clones, about 88% of them singletons. Specimen: peripheral blood. The source is a young man with COVID-19, enrolled during active disease.

CDR3 region: CASSHSGAGEQYF. The CDR3 nucleotides read TGTGCCAGCAGCCACAGCGGGGCGGGCGAGCAGTACTTC. This chain links TRBV3-1 (or the pseudogene TRBV3-2) with TRBJ2-7; TRBD2 aligns across 7 bases. The germline gives CDR1 LGHDT, CDR2 YNNKEL (reference sequence). V was pared by 3 bases and J by 6 bases, with 5 bases of the junction left unmatched. This CDR3 is built from 13 residues.

This clone occurred once. The rearrangement joins TRBV7-2 to TRBJ1-1; 7 positions agree with TRBD1. V lost 5 bases to trimming and J lost 2 bases; unmatched junction nucleotides: 5. Per the germline V gene, CDR1 is SGHTA and CDR2 is FQGNSA. The CDR3 is 14 residues long. The CDR3 DNA sequence: TGTGCCAGCAGCGCGGGGACAGTCAACACTGAAGCTTTCTTT. This translates into CASSAGTVNTEAFF.

This clone was counted between two and nine times. V and J are TRBV6-5 and TRBJ2-3, with 11 bases identical to TRBD2. With 4 bases clipped from V and 4 bases from J, the junction kept 7 bases outside the gene matches. Germline CDR1 and CDR2: MNHEY and SVGAGI. This CDR3 has 16 residues. The CDR3 region has the DNA TGTGCCAGCAGTTCAGAGACTAGCGGGGTATCAGATACGCAGTATTTT. This gives the protein CASSSETSGVSDTQYF.

This chain uses TRBV15 with TRBJ2-1, with D possibly being TRBD1 (6 bases). The length of the CDR3 is 13 residues. Germline V gene data show CDR1 as LNHNV and CDR2 as YYDKDF (reference sequence). The V end was cut by 4 bases, the J end by 4 bases, with 8 bases between. The DNA of the CDR3 is TGTGCCACCAGCATGGGACAATACAATGAGCAGTTCTTC. It specifies CATSMGQYNEQFF.

In DNA form, the CDR3 reads TGTGCCAGCAGATCCCGGGACAGAGATCAGCCCCAGCATTTT. Amino acid sequence: CASRSRDRDQPQHF. The chain couples TRBV21-1 to TRBJ1-5; TRBD1 was called by the table and not checked on the DNA. TRBV21-1 is a documented pseudogene. CDR3 size: 14 residues.

The chain links TRBV6-5 to TRBJ1-6, with a weak D call TRBD1 (5 bases). Per the germline V gene, CDR1 is MNHEY and CDR2 is SVGAGI. Trimming stripped 4 bases from V and 8 bases from J, with 15 bases between. The CDR3 length is 15 residues. The CDR3 region has the DNA TGTGCCAGCAGTTCCTCCAGGGTATCGGATTCACCCCTCCACTTT. Translating gives CASSSSRVSDSPLHF.

This clone was counted once. This chain connects TRBV11-2 to TRBJ1-4; D is ambiguous. The CDR3 sequence is 12 residues long. CDR1 and CDR2 (germline): SGHAT, FQNNGV. Trimming cost V 3 bases and J 12 bases, with 11 bases left between them. CDR3 protein: CASSFEFAELFF. The CDR3 nucleotides read TGTGCCAGCAGCTTCGAATTTGCGGAACTGTTTTTT.

The V gene is TRBV12-3 or TRBV12-4, the J gene TRBJ2-1, with a tentative D call TRBD2 (6 bases). Trimming removed 3 bases from V and 7 bases from J, with 7 bases in between. The CDR3 spans 12 residues. The CDR3 DNA reads TGTGCCAGCAGTTTTGGACTAAATGAGCAGTTCTTC. It encodes CASSFGLNEQFF.

The chain is built from TRBV5-5 and TRBJ1-2; D is unclear. The CDR3 is 14 residues long. Germline assignment: CDR1 SGHKS and CDR2 YYEKEE (reference sequence). With 0 bases removed from V and 1 base from J, the gap between germline ends came to 7 bases. In DNA, the CDR3 is TGTGCCAGCAGCTTGGAACAGATTAACTATGGCTACACCTTC. It codes for CASSLEQINYGYTF.

The chain carries TRBV6-5 and TRBJ2-5; TRBD1 matches at 8 bases. The CDR3 is 13 residues long. The V segment lost 8 bases and the J segment 2 bases; nucleotides outside the gene matches: 4. CDR1 is MNHEY and CDR2 is SVGAGI in the germline V gene. DNA of the CDR3: TGTGCCAGCGCGGACAGGGAACAAGAGACCCAGTACTTC. Amino acid sequence: CASADREQETQYF.

The chain employs TRBV5-4 and TRBJ2-5; the match to TRBD2 covers 7 bases. Germline V lookup: CDR1 SGHNT, CDR2 YYREEE (reference sequence). V lost 5 bases, J lost 4 bases, and 8 bases stayed unmatched. The CDR3 loop spans 14 amino acids. CDR3 in amino acids: CASSHRDYRETQYF. The CDR3 nucleotides are TGTGCCAGCAGTCACCGGGACTACCGAGAGACCCAGTACTTC.

This clone was counted only a few times. This chain joins TRBV2 and TRBJ1-6; D gene uncertain. The length of the CDR3 is 16 residues. Trimming shortened V by 3 bases and J by 10 bases, and 19 bases separated the two germline ends. Per germline, CDR1 SNHLY and CDR2 FYNNEI. Here the CDR3 reads CASSDQSYGVGSPLHF. DNA for the CDR3: TGTGCCAGCAGTGACCAAAGCTACGGGGTTGGGTCACCCCTCCACTTT.

V and J are TRBV7-9 and TRBJ1-1; D is perhaps TRBD1 (6 bases). V lost 0 bases and J lost 1, with 12 bases in between. Germline CDR1 is SEHNR and CDR2 is FQNEAQ (reference sequence). The CDR3 contains 16 residues. CDR3 sequence (DNA): TGTGCCAGCAGCTTAGCCAGGGGCACTTCGAACACTGAAGCTTTCTTT. This sequence encodes CASSLARGTSNTEAFF.